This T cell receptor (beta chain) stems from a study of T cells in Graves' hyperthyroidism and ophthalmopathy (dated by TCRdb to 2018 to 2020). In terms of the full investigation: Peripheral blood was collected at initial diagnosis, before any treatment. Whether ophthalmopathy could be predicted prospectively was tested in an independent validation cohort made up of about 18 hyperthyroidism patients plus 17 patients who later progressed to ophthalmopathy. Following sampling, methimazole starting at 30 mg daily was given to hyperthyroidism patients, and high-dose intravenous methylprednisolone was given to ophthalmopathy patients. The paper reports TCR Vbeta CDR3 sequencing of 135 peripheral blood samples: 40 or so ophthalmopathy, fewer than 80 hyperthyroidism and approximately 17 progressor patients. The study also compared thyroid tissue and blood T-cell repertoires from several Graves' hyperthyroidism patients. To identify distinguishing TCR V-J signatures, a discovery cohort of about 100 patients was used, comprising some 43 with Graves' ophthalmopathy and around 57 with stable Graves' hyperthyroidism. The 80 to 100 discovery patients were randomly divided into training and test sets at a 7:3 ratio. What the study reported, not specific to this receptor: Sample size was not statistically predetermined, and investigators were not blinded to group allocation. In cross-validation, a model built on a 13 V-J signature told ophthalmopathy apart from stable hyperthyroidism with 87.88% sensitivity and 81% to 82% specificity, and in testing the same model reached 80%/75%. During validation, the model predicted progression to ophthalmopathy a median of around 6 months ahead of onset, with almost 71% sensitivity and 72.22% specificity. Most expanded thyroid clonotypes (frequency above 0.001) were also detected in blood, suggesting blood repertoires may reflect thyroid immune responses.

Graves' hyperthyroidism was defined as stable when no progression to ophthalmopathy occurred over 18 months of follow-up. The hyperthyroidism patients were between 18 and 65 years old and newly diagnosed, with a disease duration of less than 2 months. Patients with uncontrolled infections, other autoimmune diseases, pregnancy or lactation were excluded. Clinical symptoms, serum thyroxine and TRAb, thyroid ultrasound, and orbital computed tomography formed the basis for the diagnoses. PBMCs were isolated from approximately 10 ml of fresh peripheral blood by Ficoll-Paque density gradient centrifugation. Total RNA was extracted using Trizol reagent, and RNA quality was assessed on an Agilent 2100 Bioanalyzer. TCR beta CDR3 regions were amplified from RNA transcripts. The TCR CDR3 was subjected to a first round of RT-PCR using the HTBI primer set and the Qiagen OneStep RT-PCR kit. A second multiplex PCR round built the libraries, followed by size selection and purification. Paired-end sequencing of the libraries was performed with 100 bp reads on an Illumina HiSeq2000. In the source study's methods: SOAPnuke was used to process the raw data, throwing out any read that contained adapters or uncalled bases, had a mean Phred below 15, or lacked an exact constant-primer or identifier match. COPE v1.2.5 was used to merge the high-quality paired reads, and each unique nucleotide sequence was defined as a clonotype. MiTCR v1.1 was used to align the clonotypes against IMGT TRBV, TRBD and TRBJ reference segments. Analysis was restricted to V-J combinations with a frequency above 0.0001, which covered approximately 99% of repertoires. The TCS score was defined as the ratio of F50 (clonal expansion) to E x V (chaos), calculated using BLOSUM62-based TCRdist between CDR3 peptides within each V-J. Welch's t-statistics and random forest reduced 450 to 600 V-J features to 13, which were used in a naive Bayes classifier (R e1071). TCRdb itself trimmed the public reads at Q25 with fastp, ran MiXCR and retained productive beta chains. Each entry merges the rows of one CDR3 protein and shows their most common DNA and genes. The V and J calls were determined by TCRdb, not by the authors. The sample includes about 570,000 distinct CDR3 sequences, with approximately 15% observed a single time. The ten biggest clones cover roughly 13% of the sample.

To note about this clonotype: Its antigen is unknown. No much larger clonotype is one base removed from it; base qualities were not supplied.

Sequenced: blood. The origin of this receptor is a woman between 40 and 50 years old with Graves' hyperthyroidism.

The DNA is as follows: TGCAGTGCTAGAGTTGACGGGGCGGGAATCTACAATGAGCAGTTCTTC. Protein translation: CSARVDGAGIYNEQFF. The rearranged segments are TRBV20-1 and TRBJ2-1; the D gene is possibly TRBD2, with 6 bases matching. From its cysteine to its phenylalanine, the CDR3 spans 16 amino acids. CDR3 DNA only is kept here, 48 bases in frame from base 1. CDR1 DFQATT and CDR2 SNEGSKA are derived from the germline V gene (reference sequence). V sheds 1 base and J sheds 3 bases, leaving 16 bases between their ends.